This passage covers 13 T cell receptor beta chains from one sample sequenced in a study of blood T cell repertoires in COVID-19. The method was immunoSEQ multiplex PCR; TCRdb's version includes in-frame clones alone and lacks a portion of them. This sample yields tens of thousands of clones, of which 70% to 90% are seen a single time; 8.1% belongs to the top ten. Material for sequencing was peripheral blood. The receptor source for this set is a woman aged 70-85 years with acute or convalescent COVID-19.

The DNA for the CDR3 is TGCGCCAGCAGCCTTACAGGGGGCAGGGCTAATGAAAAACTGTTTTTT. Encoded protein: CASSLTGGRANEKLFF. The J gene is TRBJ1-4, the V gene TRBV4-1, with 9 bases fitting TRBD1. The CDR3 is 16 residues long. V shed 4 bases, J shed 3 bases, and the junction held 6 bases outside the gene matches. From germline, CDR1 is MGHRA and CDR2 YSYEKL.

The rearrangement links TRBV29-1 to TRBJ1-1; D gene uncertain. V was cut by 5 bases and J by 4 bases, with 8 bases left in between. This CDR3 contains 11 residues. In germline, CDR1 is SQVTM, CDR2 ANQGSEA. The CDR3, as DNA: TGCAGCGTTTCCCTATCCACTGAAGCTTTCTTT. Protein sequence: CSVSLSTEAFF.

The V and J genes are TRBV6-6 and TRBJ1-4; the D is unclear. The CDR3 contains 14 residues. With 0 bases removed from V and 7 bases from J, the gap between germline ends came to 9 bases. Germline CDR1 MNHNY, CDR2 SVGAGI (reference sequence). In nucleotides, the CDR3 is TGTGCCAGCAGTTACTCGATTAACAGTGAAAAACTGTTTTTT. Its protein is CASSYSINSEKLFF.

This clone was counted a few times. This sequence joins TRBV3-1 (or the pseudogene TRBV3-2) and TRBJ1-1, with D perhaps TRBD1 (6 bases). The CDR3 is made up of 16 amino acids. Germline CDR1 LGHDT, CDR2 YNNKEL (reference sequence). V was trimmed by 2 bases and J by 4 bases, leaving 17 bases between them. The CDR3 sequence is CASSQRVAGVVTEAFF. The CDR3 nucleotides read TGTGCCAGCAGCCAAAGGGTGGCAGGGGTCGTCACTGAAGCTTTCTTT.

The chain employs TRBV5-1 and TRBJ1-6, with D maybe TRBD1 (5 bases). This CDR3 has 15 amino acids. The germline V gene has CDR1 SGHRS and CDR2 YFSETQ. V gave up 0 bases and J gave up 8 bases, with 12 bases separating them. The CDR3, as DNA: TGCGCCAGCAGCTTGGTGGCAGGGCTAGATTCACCCCTCCACTTT. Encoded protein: CASSLVAGLDSPLHF.

The CDR3 sequence: CASSLLQGEAFF. CDR3 DNA: TGTGCCAGCAGTTTACTTCAGGGGGAAGCTTTCTTT. The rearrangement joins TRBV28 to TRBJ1-1; a possible D gene is TRBD1 (6 bases). The germline gives CDR1 MDHEN, CDR2 SYDVKM. Trimming stripped 2 bases from V and 8 bases from J, with 9 bases between. The CDR3 is 12 amino acids.

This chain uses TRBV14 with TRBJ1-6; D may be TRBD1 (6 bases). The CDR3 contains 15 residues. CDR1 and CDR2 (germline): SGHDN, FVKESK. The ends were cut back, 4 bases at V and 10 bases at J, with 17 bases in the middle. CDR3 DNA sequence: TGTGCCAGCAGCCTGGACAGAGGAGTACGGTCACCCCTCCACTTT. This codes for CASSLDRGVRSPLHF.

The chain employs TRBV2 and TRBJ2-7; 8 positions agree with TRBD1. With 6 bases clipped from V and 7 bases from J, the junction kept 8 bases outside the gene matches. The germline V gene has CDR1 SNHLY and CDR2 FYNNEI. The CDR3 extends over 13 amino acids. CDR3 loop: CASRGTGLREQYF. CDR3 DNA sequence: TGTGCCAGCAGAGGGACAGGACTACGTGAGCAGTACTTC.

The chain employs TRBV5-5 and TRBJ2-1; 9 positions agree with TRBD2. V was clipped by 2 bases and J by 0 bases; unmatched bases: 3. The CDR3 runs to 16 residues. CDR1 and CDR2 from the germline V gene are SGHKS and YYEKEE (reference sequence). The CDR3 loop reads CASSFGLASSYNEQFF. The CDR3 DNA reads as TGTGCCAGCAGCTTCGGACTAGCGTCCTCCTACAATGAGCAGTTCTTC.

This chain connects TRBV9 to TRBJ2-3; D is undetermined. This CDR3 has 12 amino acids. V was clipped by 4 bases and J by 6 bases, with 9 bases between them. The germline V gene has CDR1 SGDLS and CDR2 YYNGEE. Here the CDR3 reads CASSPSFDTQYF. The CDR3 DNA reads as TGTGCCAGCAGCCCCTCGTTCGATACGCAGTATTTT. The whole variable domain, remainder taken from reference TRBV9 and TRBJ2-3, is DSGVTQTPKHLITATGQRVTLRCSPRSGDLSVYWYQQSLDQGLQFLIQYYNGEERAKGNILERFSAQQFPDLHSELNLSSLELGDSALYFCASSPSFDTQYFGPGTRLTVL.

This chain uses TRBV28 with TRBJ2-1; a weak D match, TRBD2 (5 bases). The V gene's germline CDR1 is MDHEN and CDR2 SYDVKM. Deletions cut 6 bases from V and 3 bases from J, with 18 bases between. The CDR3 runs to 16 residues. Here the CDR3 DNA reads TGTGCCAGCAGCTTCAGACCCCGGGGTCACTACAATGAGCAGTTCTTC. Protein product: CASSFRPRGHYNEQFF.

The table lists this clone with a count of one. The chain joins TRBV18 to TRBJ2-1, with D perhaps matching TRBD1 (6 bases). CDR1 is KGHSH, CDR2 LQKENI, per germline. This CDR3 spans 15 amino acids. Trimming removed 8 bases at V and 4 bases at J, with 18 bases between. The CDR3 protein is CASREELGQYNEQFF. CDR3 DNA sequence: TGTGCCAGCCGGGAAGAACTCGGACAGTACAATGAGCAGTTCTTC.

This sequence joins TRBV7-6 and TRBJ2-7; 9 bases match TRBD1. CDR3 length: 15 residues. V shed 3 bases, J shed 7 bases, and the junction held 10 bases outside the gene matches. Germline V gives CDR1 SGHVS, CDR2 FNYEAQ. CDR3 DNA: TGTGCCAGCAGCTTTCGGGGACAGGGATGGAGGGAGCAGTACTTC. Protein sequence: CASSFRGQGWREQYF.